The TCR beta chain under discussion was sequenced for a study of T cells after yellow fever vaccination. Study-level points and caveats: Re-detected after boosting: most primary clones, about 96% of CD4 and 80% to 90% of CD8. Some clonotypes were seen in both the CD4 and the CD8 compartments. These made up a small share and likely arose from convergent recombination. From the bulk population, abundant clonotypes could contaminate and appear within FACS-sorted repertoires.

They built TCR cDNA with 5'RACE template switching, a step that put in a universal primer site and UMIs. One entry per CDR3 protein, called by TCRdb with MiXCR from the 5' RACE reads. The profile shows roughly 310,000 distinct CDR3 sequences, 3.6% of them singletons. CDR1 is KGHSH, CDR2 LQKENI, per germline. Trimming shortened V by 5 bases and J by 3 bases, and 15 bases separated the two germline ends. This CDR3 comprises 15 residues. This clonotype was recorded at least ten times. Antigen specificity is unknown. This material consisted of PBMCs, taken on the day of the yellow fever booster vaccination. This clonotype was sampled from a man aged 18-30 years who received the YFV17D yellow fever vaccine. This chain connects TRBV18 to TRBJ2-3; the D gene is possibly TRBD2 (5 bases). CDR3 DNA: TGTGCCAGCTCAGTCGATCTCCGGAGGACAGATACGCAGTATTTT. Amino acids: CASSVDLRRTDTQYF. The full variable domain, its missing parts supplied by reference TRBV18 and TRBJ2-3, is NAGVMQNPRHLVRRRGQEARLRCSPMKGHSHVYWYRQLPEEGLKFMVYLQKENIIDESGMPKERFSAEFPKEGPSILRIQQVVRGDSAAYFCASSVDLRRTDTQYFGPGTRLTVL.